Presented here are 27 T cell receptor beta chains from one specimen sequenced in a study of blood T cell repertoires in COVID-19. Assay: immunoSEQ multiplex PCR; the TCRdb copy retains only in-frame clones and omits some. Here the sample spans nearly 50,000 clones, approximately 85% being singletons. The sequencing input was peripheral blood. The receptors stem from a human donor in a cohort sampled during active COVID-19.

The V call is TRBV12-5, the J call TRBJ2-7, with TRBD1 identical over 9 bases. Losses at the gene ends were 1 base for V and 3 bases for J; bases not matched to a gene: 1. The CDR3 contains 14 residues. The germline CDR1 and CDR2 sequences are LGHNT and FRNRAP. DNA for the CDR3: TGTGCTAGTGGTTTGGACAGGGGGCTCTACGAGCAGTACTTC. Translated, it gives CASGLDRGLYEQYF.

The CDR3 DNA sequence: TGTGCCAGCAGCTTAGATAGTAGCGGGGGTTACAATGAGCAGTTCTTC. This translates into CASSLDSSGGYNEQFF. The chain recombines TRBV11-3 with TRBJ2-1; TRBD2 matches at 9 bases. The germline V gene has CDR1 SGHNT and CDR2 YENEEA. This CDR3 is built from 16 residues. Germline trimming cut 0 bases from V and 4 bases from J; bases unmatched to any gene: 4.

This clone occurred a few times. This chain joins TRBV7-3 and TRBJ2-3; 9 bases align to TRBD1. The CDR3 sequence is 13 residues long. V lost 5 bases and J lost 9; bases outside the gene matches: 6. Per germline, CDR1 SGHTA and CDR2 FQGTGA. CDR3 amino acids: CASSQDGTGTQYF. CDR3 DNA: TGTGCCAGCAGCCAGGACGGGACAGGGACGCAGTATTTT. Together with reference TRBV7-3 and TRBJ2-3, the CDR3 gives the full variable domain: GAGVSQTPSNKVTEKGKYVELRCDPISGHTALYWYRQSLGQGPEFLIYFQGTGAADDSGLPNDRFFAVRPEGSVSTLKIQRTERGDSAVYLCASSQDGTGTQYFGPGTRLTVL.

V and J are TRBV19 and TRBJ1-2, with a tentative D call TRBD1 (5 bases). From germline, CDR1 is LNHDA and CDR2 SQIVND (reference sequence). The CDR3 consists of 13 residues. The V gene lost 8 bases and the J gene lost 4 bases, with 14 bases spanning the gap. Written as DNA, the CDR3 is TGTGCCAGTGCCGACGACAGTGGCTATGGCTACACCTTC. Translation: CASADDSGYGYTF.

The chain joins TRBV19 to TRBJ2-4, with D perhaps matching TRBD2 (6 bases). The CDR3 has 15 residues. Deletions cut 7 bases from V and 1 base from J, with 14 bases between. CDR1 is LNHDA, CDR2 SQIVND, per germline (reference sequence). CDR3 sequence (DNA): TGTGCCAGTAAGCTAGTCCGGGGGGCCAAAAACATTCAGTACTTC. Protein: CASKLVRGAKNIQYF.

The rearrangement links TRBV18 to TRBJ2-2; no clear D. V was pared by 3 bases and J by 1 base, with 9 bases between. The CDR3 spans 15 residues. Germline V gene sequence: CDR1 KGHSH, CDR2 LQKENI. The CDR3 sequence: CASSPIDGNTGELFF. The CDR3 bases are TGTGCCAGCTCACCCATAGATGGGAACACCGGGGAGCTGTTTTTT.

The V and J genes are TRBV5-1 and TRBJ2-3; the match to TRBD2 covers 9 bases. The CDR3 totals 16 residues. J gave up 8 bases and V 0 bases, and 10 bases lay outside the gene matches. In germline, CDR1 is SGHRS, CDR2 YFSETQ. The CDR3 DNA is TGCGCCAGCAGCTTGGTAGCGGGAGCGGGTAGGAGTACGCAGTATTTT. It encodes CASSLVAGAGRSTQYF.

The chain carries TRBV10-2 and TRBJ1-1, with TRBD1 identical over 8 bases. Trimming at V came to 7 bases and at J to 4 bases, leaving 2 bases not matched to a gene. The CDR3 is 12 amino acids. In germline, CDR1 is WSHSY, CDR2 SAAADI. The CDR3: CASTTGVTEAFF. CDR3 DNA sequence: TGCGCCAGCACGACAGGGGTCACTGAAGCTTTCTTT.

This chain links TRBV19 with TRBJ2-1, with 7 nucleotides matching TRBD2. The trim removed 5 bases at V and 4 bases at J, leaving 11 bases unmatched. This CDR3 spans 16 amino acids. Germline V lookup: CDR1 LNHDA, CDR2 SQIVND (reference sequence). CDR3 protein: CASSSSSGTIYNEQFF. CDR3 coding DNA: TGTGCCAGTAGTTCCTCTTCCGGGACTATATACAATGAGCAGTTCTTC.

The V call is TRBV4-3, the J call TRBJ2-1; D might be TRBD1 (5 bases). The CDR3 covers 14 residues. The ends were cut back, 0 bases at V and 6 bases at J, with 9 bases in the middle. Per germline, CDR1 LGHNA and CDR2 YSLEER. The CDR3 DNA follows: TGCGCCAGCAGCCAAGATAGGGGAACCAATGAGCAGTTCTTC. Its protein product is CASSQDRGTNEQFF.

The chain's CDR3 is CASNGQETQYF. The CDR3 bases are TGCGCCAGCAACGGTCAAGAGACCCAGTACTTC. This chain uses TRBV5-1 with TRBJ2-5; the D is unclear. Trimming took off 6 bases at V and 2 bases at J, with 5 bases between the two ends. The CDR3 extends over 11 amino acids. Germline V lookup: CDR1 SGHRS, CDR2 YFSETQ.

This clone was detected once. The genes are TRBV5-8 and TRBJ1-2; D not resolved. The CDR3 spans 13 residues. Germline V gives CDR1 SGHTS, CDR2 YDEGEE. The V and J ends lost 6 bases and 0 bases respectively, with 9 bases between them. For the CDR3, the DNA is TGTGCCAGCACCCTAATTCCTAACTATGGCTACACCTTC. Protein product: CASTLIPNYGYTF.

The chain combines TRBV6-6 with TRBJ1-1; D is undetermined. The CDR3 has 14 amino acids. Trimming took off 6 bases at V and 1 base at J, with 12 bases between the two ends. CDR1 is MNHNY, CDR2 SVGAGI, per germline (reference sequence). The CDR3 DNA is TGTGCCAGCAGCTCCCCCCCAGGGAACACTGAAGCTTTCTTT. Residues: CASSSPPGNTEAFF.

The count of this clone is one. The chain employs TRBV6-2 or TRBV6-3 and TRBJ2-1; 11 bases are shared with TRBD2. J was trimmed by 6 bases and V by 2 bases; bases with no gene match: 9. The germline V gene encodes CDR1 MNHEY and CDR2 SVGEGT. This CDR3 has 17 amino acids. The CDR3 nucleotides are TGTGCCAGCAGTTACACTAGGGGGCTAGCGGGAGGCAATGAGCAGTTCTTC. Residues: CASSYTRGLAGGNEQFF.

The V gene is TRBV5-1, the J gene TRBJ1-2; 8 nucleotides agree with TRBD1. CDR3 length: 16 residues. Per the germline V gene, CDR1 is SGHRS and CDR2 is YFSETQ. V dropped 0 bases and J dropped 3; count of bases not matched to a gene: 7. Here the CDR3 DNA reads TGCGCCAGCAGCTTGGTGTCGGGGGGACAGGACTATGGCTACACCTTC. Protein: CASSLVSGGQDYGYTF.

The sample holds a few counts of this clone. The chain recombines TRBV2 with TRBJ1-5; D remains unclear. CDR1 is SNHLY, CDR2 FYNNEI, per germline. This CDR3 has 14 amino acids. Trimming removed 3 bases from V and 7 bases from J, with 13 bases in between. CDR3 nucleotide sequence: TGTGCCAGCAGTGAGCGGCCTAACTTGCAGCCCCAGCATTTT. Amino acid sequence: CASSERPNLQPQHF.

The rearrangement joins TRBV9 to TRBJ1-4, with 7 bases matching TRBD1. Germline CDR1 reads SGDLS; CDR2 reads YYNGEE. The CDR3 has 15 residues. The junction had 3 bases not matched to a gene; V was cut back by 1 base and J by 3 bases. The CDR3 DNA reads TGTGCCAGCAGCGTAACCGGGACAGCTAATGAAAAACTGTTTTTT. Residues: CASSVTGTANEKLFF.

The J gene is TRBJ1-2, the V gene TRBV6-5; TRBD1 matches at 7 bases. Germline CDR1 is MNHEY and CDR2 is SVGAGI. This CDR3 region has 13 residues. The V segment lost 7 bases and the J segment 1 base; nucleotides outside the gene matches: 3. CDR3 sequence: CASTQGDNYGYTF. For the CDR3, the DNA is TGTGCCAGCACCCAGGGGGATAACTATGGCTACACCTTC.

The DNA for the CDR3 is TGCAGTGCTACCAGGGTGTACGAGCAGTACTTC. Amino acid sequence: CSATRVYEQYF. V gene TRBV20-1 combines with J gene TRBJ2-7; TRBD1 is a possible D gene (5 bases). The CDR3 loop spans 11 amino acids. Germline loops: CDR1 DFQATT, CDR2 SNEGSKA (reference sequence). The V end lost 4 bases, the J end lost 4 bases, and 8 bases lay between the germline ends.

The chain joins TRBV19 to TRBJ2-5; TRBD1 might be the D (6 bases). V dropped 5 bases and J dropped 2 bases, with 12 bases sitting between them. Germline V CDR1 and CDR2: LNHDA, SQIVND (reference sequence). The CDR3 totals 14 residues. The CDR3: CASSFGQLQETQYF. The CDR3 DNA is TGTGCCAGTAGTTTCGGACAGTTACAAGAGACCCAGTACTTC.

This rearrangement joins TRBV7-9 to TRBJ2-1; no clear D. Germline-derived CDR1 and CDR2 are SEHNR and FQNEAQ (reference sequence). This CDR3 region has 11 residues. The germline V and J ends were trimmed by 7 bases and 7 bases, with 8 bases remaining between them. The CDR3 DNA is TGTGCCAGCACCTACACAAATGAGCAGTTCTTC. Translation gives CASTYTNEQFF.

Comment on this clone: The sample carries other DNA sequences with the same CDR3. The rearrangement joins TRBV10-1 to TRBJ2-2, with D possibly TRBD2 on 7 matching bases. CDR3 size: 15 residues. Trimming stripped 3 bases from V and 4 bases from J, with 12 bases between. Germline lookup yields CDR1 WNHNN and CDR2 SYGVQD (reference sequence). CDR3: CASSDGGRVTGELFF. CDR3 nucleotide sequence: TGCGCCAGCAGTGACGGGGGGCGGGTCACCGGGGAGCTGTTTTTT.

V usage is TRBV7-3 and J usage is TRBJ1-1; 8 nucleotides align to TRBD1. This CDR3 region has 14 residues. The ends lost 5 bases at V and 5 bases at J; junction bases unmatched: 7. Germline V gene lookup returns CDR1 SGHTA and CDR2 FQGTGA. The CDR3 DNA follows: TGTGCCAGCAGCCTCCTTGACAGGGGTACTGAAGCTTTCTTT. The encoded protein is CASSLLDRGTEAFF.

The V and J genes are TRBV28 and TRBJ1-3; 9 bases line up with TRBD1. Germline V lookup: CDR1 MDHEN, CDR2 SYDVKM. V shed 4 bases and J 6 bases; nucleotides not matched to a gene: 7. This CDR3 comprises 15 residues. The CDR3 nucleotides read TGTGCCAGCAGTTCGCCGACAGGGGGGTTAAACACCATATATTTT. As protein: CASSSPTGGLNTIYF.

CDR3 protein: CASSWGVGGAAREQYF. CDR3 sequence (DNA): TGTGCCAGCAGCTGGGGAGTGGGCGGAGCGGCCCGGGAGCAGTACTTC. The chain couples TRBV5-4 to TRBJ2-7; perhaps TRBD2 as D (5 bases). The CDR3 sequence is 16 residues long. Germline V gene data show CDR1 as SGHNT and CDR2 as YYREEE (reference sequence). V shed 3 bases and J shed 7 bases, with 23 bases lying between them.

This clone was counted once. The rearrangement joins TRBV7-2 to TRBJ2-7, with 7 bases lining up with TRBD1. This CDR3 is built from 15 residues. Germline trimming cut 2 bases from V and 9 bases from J; bases unmatched to any gene: 13. Germline lookup yields CDR1 SGHTA and CDR2 FQGNSA. The CDR3 DNA sequence: TGTGCCAGCAGCTTACAGGGACAGAGTACGTCGGTGCAGTACTTC. It encodes CASSLQGQSTSVQYF.

J is TRBJ1-2 and V is TRBV7-2; 8 nucleotides agree with TRBD1. V shed 3 bases, J shed 7 bases, and the junction held 13 bases outside the gene matches. Germline V gives CDR1 SGHTA, CDR2 FQGNSA. This CDR3 spans 16 amino acids. Written as DNA, the CDR3 is TGTGCCAGCAGCTTTCCTCCGAGACAGGGGAAAGGTGGCTACACCTTC. Translation gives CASSFPPRQGKGGYTF.